These T cell receptor beta chains were read from a single sample in a study of identical twins. TCRdb re-called the 5' RACE reads through MiXCR, storing one row per CDR3 protein. This sample has roughly 260,000 distinct CDR3 sequences; about 14% occur once, and the top ten carry under 9.5%. The source material was memory (CD45RO+) T cells sorted from blood. These receptors were collected from a woman aged 18-30 years in good health. CDR3s include the opening cysteine and the closing phenylalanine or tryptophan. The order of the fields is V gene, D gene, clone size, J gene, CDR3 DNA, CDR3 protein. The D gene is left open where the match is weak. The size of a clone is reported for some rows only, either as once, few or many, or as a class for expanded clones.

v_call: TRBV6-2/TRBV6-3; d_call: NA; clone_size: NA; j_call: TRBJ2-1; cdr3_nt: TGTGCCAGCAGAAAAGAAGGGGGGAGATGGGATATGGGAAATGAGCAGTTCTTC; cdr3_aa: CASRKEGGRWDMGNEQFF
v_call: TRBV13; d_call: TRBD2; clone_size: few; j_call: TRBJ2-1; cdr3_nt: TGTGCCAGCAGCTTCCGGACTAGCGGGGTCCATGTTGAGCAGTTCTTC; cdr3_aa: CASSFRTSGVHVEQFF
v_call: TRBV6-2/TRBV6-3; d_call: NA; clone_size: NA; j_call: TRBJ2-6; cdr3_nt: TGTGCCATCTTGAAATCTGGGGCCAACGTCCTGACTTTC; cdr3_aa: CAILKSGANVLTF
v_call: TRBV20-1; d_call: NA; clone_size: NA; j_call: TRBJ2-1; cdr3_nt: TGCAGTGCTAGTCTGCGCAGGGGCAAGAATGAGCAGTTCTTC; cdr3_aa: CSASLRRGKNEQFF
v_call: TRBV27; d_call: TRBD1; clone_size: many; j_call: TRBJ2-5; cdr3_nt: TGTGCCAGCAGTTGGGACAGACTCCAAGAGACCCAGTACTTC; cdr3_aa: CASSWDRLQETQYF
v_call: TRBV20-1; d_call: NA; clone_size: many; j_call: TRBJ1-1; cdr3_nt: TGCAGTGCTAGGGCGGGGGCGTCCGACACTGAAGCTTTCTTT; cdr3_aa: CSARAGASDTEAFF
v_call: TRBV7-2; d_call: NA; clone_size: few; j_call: TRBJ2-1; cdr3_nt: TGTGCCAGCAGCCAGAGGGGCGCGTCTGAGCAGTTCTTC; cdr3_aa: CASSQRGASEQFF
v_call: TRBV18; d_call: TRBD1; clone_size: few; j_call: TRBJ1-1; cdr3_nt: TGTGCCAGCTCACCTTACCGGACAGGGGGCACTGAAGCTTTCTTT; cdr3_aa: CASSPYRTGGTEAFF
v_call: TRBV7-2; d_call: TRBD1; clone_size: NA; j_call: TRBJ2-5; cdr3_nt: TGTGCCAGCAGCAAAAGTTTTCCGGGACAGGGGTCGGAGACCCAGTACTTC; cdr3_aa: CASSKSFPGQGSETQYF
v_call: TRBV20-1; d_call: TRBD2; clone_size: few; j_call: TRBJ2-1; cdr3_nt: TGCAGTGCTCTTGAGGTAGCGGGATATAATGAGCAGTTCTTC; cdr3_aa: CSALEVAGYNEQFF
v_call: TRBV5-1; d_call: NA; clone_size: NA; j_call: TRBJ1-1; cdr3_nt: TGCGCCAGCAGGGCCTCTTTTGGGGTCACTGAAGCTTTCTTT; cdr3_aa: CASRASFGVTEAFF
v_call: TRBV7-2; d_call: TRBD1; clone_size: NA; j_call: TRBJ2-5; cdr3_nt: TGTGCCAGCAGCTGGGGGACAGCCAACCAAGAGACCCAGTACTTC; cdr3_aa: CASSWGTANQETQYF
v_call: TRBV27; d_call: NA; clone_size: NA; j_call: TRBJ2-3; cdr3_nt: TGTGCCAGCAGTTCTCAGGGAAAAACGCAGTATTTT; cdr3_aa: CASSSQGKTQYF
v_call: TRBV25-1; d_call: NA; clone_size: NA; j_call: TRBJ2-7; cdr3_nt: TGTGCCAGCTCGTCCCGGTCCTACGAGCAGTACTTC; cdr3_aa: CASSSRSYEQYF
v_call: TRBV9; d_call: NA; clone_size: few; j_call: TRBJ2-5; cdr3_nt: TGTGCCAGCAGCCCCCAGGGGGGACTCGAGGAGACCCAGTACTTC; cdr3_aa: CASSPQGGLEETQYF
v_call: TRBV20-1; d_call: TRBD2; clone_size: NA; j_call: TRBJ2-5; cdr3_nt: TGCAGTGCTGGGCCATCACTAGCGGGAGTAGGAGAGACCCAGTACTTC; cdr3_aa: CSAGPSLAGVGETQYF
v_call: TRBV5-6; d_call: NA; clone_size: many; j_call: TRBJ2-7; cdr3_nt: TGTGCCAGCAGCTTGTCAGGGGCCTACGAGCAGTACTTC; cdr3_aa: CASSLSGAYEQYF
v_call: TRBV7-2; d_call: NA; clone_size: many; j_call: TRBJ2-5; cdr3_nt: TGTGCCAGCAGCACCTGGGTGGGGCCTTCCCAGGAAAGCCAGTACTTC; cdr3_aa: CASSTWVGPSQESQYF
v_call: TRBV7-9; d_call: NA; clone_size: NA; j_call: TRBJ2-3; cdr3_nt: TGTGCCAGCAGCTCACCATTGAGCGTGGTGAGCACAGATACGCAGTATTTT; cdr3_aa: CASSSPLSVVSTDTQYF
v_call: TRBV5-1; d_call: NA; clone_size: many; j_call: TRBJ1-2; cdr3_nt: TGCGCCAGCAGTACCTCAGGAGGAGGCTACACCTTC; cdr3_aa: CASSTSGGGYTF
v_call: TRBV9; d_call: NA; clone_size: NA; j_call: TRBJ2-3; cdr3_nt: TGTGCCAGCAGCGTAAGGGACTTCACAGATACGCAGTATTTT; cdr3_aa: CASSVRDFTDTQYF
v_call: TRBV7-8; d_call: TRBD1; clone_size: few; j_call: TRBJ2-7; cdr3_nt: TGTGCCAGCAGCTCGAGGACAGGGGTGGCCTACGAGCAGTACTTC; cdr3_aa: CASSSRTGVAYEQYF
v_call: TRBV7-8; d_call: TRBD2; clone_size: NA; j_call: TRBJ2-1; cdr3_nt: TGTGCCAGCAGCTTAGTGGGACTAGTCCTGGATGAGCAGTTCTTC; cdr3_aa: CASSLVGLVLDEQFF
v_call: TRBV20-1; d_call: TRBD1; clone_size: NA; j_call: TRBJ2-7; cdr3_nt: TGCAGTGCTCGACCCGGACAGGGGAGCCACGAGCAGTACTTC; cdr3_aa: CSARPGQGSHEQYF
v_call: TRBV12-3/TRBV12-4; d_call: TRBD1; clone_size: many; j_call: TRBJ2-1; cdr3_nt: TGTGCCAGCTCGACAGGGAGTAAAGCGTTCTTC; cdr3_aa: CASSTGSKAFF
v_call: TRBV12-3/TRBV12-4; d_call: NA; clone_size: few; j_call: TRBJ2-7; cdr3_nt: TGTGCCAGCAGTTTTAGCAGAACCGAGCAGTACTTC; cdr3_aa: CASSFSRTEQYF
v_call: TRBV3-1; d_call: NA; clone_size: few; j_call: TRBJ1-2; cdr3_nt: TGTGCCAGCAGCCCCACGCAAGGGAACGGCTACACCTTC; cdr3_aa: CASSPTQGNGYTF
v_call: TRBV5-4; d_call: NA; clone_size: NA; j_call: TRBJ1-5; cdr3_nt: TGTGCCTCTTCTGCCGGGCAGGGTCAGCCCCAGCATTTT; cdr3_aa: CASSAGQGQPQHF
v_call: TRBV20-1; d_call: TRBD2; clone_size: NA; j_call: TRBJ2-6; cdr3_nt: TGCAGTGCTATCCCCGGGGGGGGGGCCAACGTCCTGACTTTC; cdr3_aa: CSAIPGGGANVLTF
v_call: TRBV5-1; d_call: NA; clone_size: few; j_call: TRBJ2-7; cdr3_nt: TGCGCCAGCAGCTCCGGACAGCTGACATACGAGCAGTACTTC; cdr3_aa: CASSSGQLTYEQYF
v_call: TRBV20-1; d_call: TRBD2; clone_size: many; j_call: TRBJ2-3; cdr3_nt: TGCAGTGCTCGGACTAGTTCCGATACGCAGTATTTT; cdr3_aa: CSARTSSDTQYF
v_call: TRBV3-1; d_call: TRBD1; clone_size: NA; j_call: TRBJ2-2; cdr3_nt: TGTGCCAGCAGCCCCTTTCAGGGGGCGCACACCGGGGAGCTGTTTTTT; cdr3_aa: CASSPFQGAHTGELFF
v_call: TRBV5-5; d_call: TRBD1; clone_size: many; j_call: TRBJ2-2; cdr3_nt: TGTGCCAGCAGCTTGGGACAGGGCGAATATACCGGGGAGCTGTTTTTT; cdr3_aa: CASSLGQGEYTGELFF
v_call: TRBV6-5; d_call: TRBD2; clone_size: NA; j_call: TRBJ2-2; cdr3_nt: TGTGCCAGCAGTTACTCTCGGCTAGCGGGAGGGATCGGGGAGCTGTTTTTT; cdr3_aa: CASSYSRLAGGIGELFF
v_call: TRBV13; d_call: NA; clone_size: NA; j_call: TRBJ1-2; cdr3_nt: TGTGCCAGCAGCTTAGGAGGGGTTCCTAACTATGGCTACACCTTC; cdr3_aa: CASSLGGVPNYGYTF
v_call: TRBV2; d_call: TRBD2; clone_size: NA; j_call: TRBJ2-1; cdr3_nt: TGTGCCAGCAGGCGACTAGCGGGGGGAGGTGAGCAGTTCTTC; cdr3_aa: CASRRLAGGGEQFF
v_call: TRBV12-3/TRBV12-4; d_call: TRBD1; clone_size: few; j_call: TRBJ2-2; cdr3_nt: TGTGCCATCAGTCCACCAACTTATCGGACAGGGCATAACACCGGGGAGCTGTTTTTT; cdr3_aa: CAISPPTYRTGHNTGELFF
v_call: TRBV11-2; d_call: NA; clone_size: few; j_call: TRBJ1-4; cdr3_nt: TGTGCCAGCAGCCCAGACCCAGGGAACGGAAAACTGTTTTTT; cdr3_aa: CASSPDPGNGKLFF
v_call: TRBV7-9; d_call: TRBD2; clone_size: few; j_call: TRBJ2-7; cdr3_nt: TGTGCCAGCAGCTCAGGGAGCGGGAGGGCTCGATCCTACGAGCAGTACTTC; cdr3_aa: CASSSGSGRARSYEQYF
v_call: TRBV5-6; d_call: NA; clone_size: few; j_call: TRBJ2-3; cdr3_nt: TGTGCCAGCAGCAAGGTGGCGTCAACAGATACGCAGTATTTT; cdr3_aa: CASSKVASTDTQYF